This T cell receptor beta chain appears in the sequencing data of a study of blood T cell repertoires in COVID-19. Deletions cut 2 bases from V and 9 bases from J, with 11 bases between. Germline V CDR1 and CDR2: MNHEY, SVGEGT. This CDR3 is 12 amino acids long. Original processing notes: Amplification from reference gene primers served as the basis for estimated nucleated cell counts. TCRdb's copy holds only in-frame clones and misses some; the assay was immunoSEQ multiplex PCR. Clonal size and the V and J genes are those of that table, whereas D and trimming came from the DNA. The sample lists 30,000 to 35,000 clones, around 84% occurring once.

The sequence was collected from a human donor with acute or convalescent COVID-19. The donor label of this sample is uncertain. The sequenced sample was peripheral blood. The rearrangement uses TRBV6-2 or TRBV6-3 and TRBJ2-7; D may be TRBD1 (5 bases). This CDR3 is CASSYKDSRQYF. The CDR3, as DNA: TGTGCCAGCAGTTACAAAGACAGTCGGCAGTACTTC.